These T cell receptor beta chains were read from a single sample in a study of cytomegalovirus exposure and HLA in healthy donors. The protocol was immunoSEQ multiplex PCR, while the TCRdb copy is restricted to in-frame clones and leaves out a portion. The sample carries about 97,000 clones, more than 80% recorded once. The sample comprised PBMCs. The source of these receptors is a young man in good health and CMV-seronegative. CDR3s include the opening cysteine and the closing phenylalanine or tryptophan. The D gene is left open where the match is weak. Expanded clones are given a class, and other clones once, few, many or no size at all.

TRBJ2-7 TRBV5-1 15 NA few TGCGCCAGCAGGCCTACAGGACGCCAGGTGGGGGAGCAGTACTTC CASRPTGRQVGEQYF
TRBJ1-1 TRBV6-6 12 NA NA TGTGCCAGCAGTCTGAGGAACACTGAAGCTTTCTTT CASSLRNTEAFF
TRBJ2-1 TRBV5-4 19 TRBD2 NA TGTGCCAGCAGCACCCCCGGACTAGCGGGAGTCGCGACCTACAATGAGCAGTTCTTC CASSTPGLAGVATYNEQFF
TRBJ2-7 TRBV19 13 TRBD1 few TGTGCCAGTAGTATGGGACAGCTTTACGAGCAGTACTTC CASSMGQLYEQYF
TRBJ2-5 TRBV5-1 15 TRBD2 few TGCGCCAGCAGCTTAAGTAGCGGGTTCCAAGAGACCCAGTACTTC CASSLSSGFQETQYF
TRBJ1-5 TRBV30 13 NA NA TGTGCCTGGAGTGTAGGCAGGGGTCAGCCCCAGCATTTT CAWSVGRGQPQHF
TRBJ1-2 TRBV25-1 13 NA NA TGTGCCAGCAGTGATATCGGGGTCTATGGCTACACCTTC CASSDIGVYGYTF
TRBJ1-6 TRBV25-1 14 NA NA TGTGCCAGCAAAGAGACATCCCGTGATTCACCCCTCCACTTT CASKETSRDSPLHF
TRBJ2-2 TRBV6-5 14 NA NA TGTGCCAGCAGTTACAATAGAAACTCCGGGGAGCTGTTTTTT CASSYNRNSGELFF
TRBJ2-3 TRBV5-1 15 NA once TGCGCCAGCAGCCTTGACAGCACTAGCACAGATACGCAGTATTTT CASSLDSTSTDTQYF
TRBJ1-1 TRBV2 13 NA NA TGTGCCAGCAGTGAAGCAAGAGGCACTGAAGCTTTCTTT CASSEARGTEAFF
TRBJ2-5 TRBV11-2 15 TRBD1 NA TGTGCCAGCAGCTTAGCCCCTGGGACAGAAGAGACCCAGTACTTC CASSLAPGTEETQYF
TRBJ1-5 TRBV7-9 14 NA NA TGTGCCAGCAGCTTAGGTTTGGCAAATCAGCCCCAGCATTTT CASSLGLANQPQHF
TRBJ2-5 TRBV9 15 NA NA TGTGCCAGCAGCGTAGGGACTACGTACCAAGAGACCCAGTACTTC CASSVGTTYQETQYF
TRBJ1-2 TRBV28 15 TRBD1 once TGTGCCAGCAGTTTATTAGAAGGGGGCGCTGATGGCTACACCTTC CASSLLEGGADGYTF
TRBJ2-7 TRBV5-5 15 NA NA TGTGCCAGCAGCTTCAGCCCTACAGACGCCTACGAGCAGTACTTC CASSFSPTDAYEQYF
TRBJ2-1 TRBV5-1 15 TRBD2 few TGCGCCAGCAGCTTCGGCGGGAGCTCCTACAATGAGCAGTTCTTC CASSFGGSSYNEQFF
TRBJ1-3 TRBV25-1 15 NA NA TGTGCCAGCAGTGAATTGGACAGCTCTGGAAACACCATATATTTT CASSELDSSGNTIYF